This section outlines one T cell receptor (beta chain) sequence together with its context. Its antigen is unidentified. This specimen belongs to a study of shared clonotypes between healthy human individuals. Several immunoSEQ plates received, in even portions, the genomic DNA of each subset. Sequencing used immunoSEQ multiplex PCR; TCRdb keeps in-frame clones, though not all of them. Of about a million clones listed, 60% to 80% are singletons. General observations from the study: Rarefaction curves obtained for sorted subsets showed sequencing incomplete despite large depth.

Trimming removed 4 bases at V and 4 bases at J, with 14 bases between. The CDR3 extends over 14 amino acids. Germline loops: CDR1 SGHNT, CDR2 YYREEE (reference sequence). The clonotype comes from a man younger than 35 in good health. The chain combines TRBV5-4 with TRBJ1-1; maybe TRBD1 (5 bases). The specimen was memory CD4+ T cells sorted from blood. Stated subset: CD45RA-negative fraction. CDR3 region: CASSPTGQSTEAFF. The CDR3 DNA reads as TGTGCCAGCAGCCCGACGGGGCAATCCACTGAAGCTTTCTTT.